The clone carrying this T cell receptor beta chain showed up many times. V lost 0 bases, J lost 3 bases, and 11 bases lay in between. The CDR3 runs 15 residues. The germline gives CDR1 SGHRS, CDR2 YFSETQ. TCRdb re-derived calls from the RACE reads in MiXCR, one entry per CDR3 protein. The sample includes about 350,000 distinct CDR3 sequences, over 5% of them seen just once. This record comes from a study of human T cells and chemical hapten exposure. Time point specified: pre-sensitization, week 0. The treatment is: therapeutic diphenylcyclopropenone sensitization with weekly scalp DPC. The receptor was derived from a woman aged 18-35 years with alopecia areata. Some clones in this sample may be carry-over from other donors' samples. The sample in question was whole blood, obtained in connection with sensitization to the hapten diphenylcyclopropenone (DPC). V is TRBV5-1 and J is TRBJ2-3; no clear D gene. CDR3 DNA sequence: TGCGCCAGCAGCTTGGAACAGATAGCTACAGATACGCAGTATTTT. It translates to CASSLEQIATDTQYF. The full variable domain, completed using reference TRBV5-1 and TRBJ2-3, is KAGVTQTPRYLIKTRGQQVTLSCSPISGHRSVSWYQQTPGQGLQFLFEYFSETQRNKGNFPGRFSGRQFSNSRSEMNVSTLELGDSALYLCASSLEQIATDTQYFGPGTRLTVL.